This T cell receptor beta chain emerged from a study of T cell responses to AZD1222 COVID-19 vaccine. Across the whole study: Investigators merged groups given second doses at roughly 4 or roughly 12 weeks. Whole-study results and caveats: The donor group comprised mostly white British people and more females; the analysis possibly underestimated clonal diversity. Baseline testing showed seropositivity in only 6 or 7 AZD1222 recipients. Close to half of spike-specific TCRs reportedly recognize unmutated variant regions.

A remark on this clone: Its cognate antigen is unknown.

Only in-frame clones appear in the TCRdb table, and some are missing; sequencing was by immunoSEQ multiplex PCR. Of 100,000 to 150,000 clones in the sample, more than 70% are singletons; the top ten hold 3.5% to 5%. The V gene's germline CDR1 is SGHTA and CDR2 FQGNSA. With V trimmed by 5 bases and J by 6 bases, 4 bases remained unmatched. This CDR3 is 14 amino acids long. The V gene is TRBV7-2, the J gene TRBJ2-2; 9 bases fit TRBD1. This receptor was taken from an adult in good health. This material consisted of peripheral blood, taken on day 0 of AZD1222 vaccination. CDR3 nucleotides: TGTGCCAGCAGCCAGAGGACAGGGGCCGGGGAGCTGTTTTTT. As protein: CASSQRTGAGELFF.